This TCR beta chain was documented in a study of OX40 agonist ivuxolimab in advanced cancers. Overall study: Patients' therapy was ivuxolimab, an antibody that acts as an agonist of OX40 (CD134).

The assay was immunoSEQ multiplex PCR, and TCRdb's table has in-frame clones only and misses some. Of 77,000 or so clones in the sample, roughly nine tenths are singletons; the top ten hold 0.68%. The CDR3 is 13 residues long. Germline V lookup: CDR1 SGHNT, CDR2 YENEEA. Between the trimmed V and J ends, which lost 0 bases and 10 bases, there was a span of 11 bases. Sequences were derived from CD4+ or CD8+ T cells sorted from blood, sampled in a trial of the OX40 agonist ivuxolimab. The chain has TRBV11-3 and TRBJ2-3; the D is unclear. This receptor was taken from an adult with an advanced solid tumor such as melanoma, head and neck, liver or kidney cancer. CDR3 sequence (DNA): TGTGCCAGCAGCTTAGATCAAAAGGCTGCGCAGTATTTT. Translated, it gives CASSLDQKAAQYF. Complete variable domain (other parts from reference TRBV11-3 and TRBJ2-3): EAGVVQSPRYKIIEKKQPVAFWCNPISGHNTLYWYLQNLGQGPELLIRYENEEAVDDSQLPKDRFSAERLKGVDSTLKIQPAELGDSAVYLCASSLDQKAAQYFGPGTRLTVL.